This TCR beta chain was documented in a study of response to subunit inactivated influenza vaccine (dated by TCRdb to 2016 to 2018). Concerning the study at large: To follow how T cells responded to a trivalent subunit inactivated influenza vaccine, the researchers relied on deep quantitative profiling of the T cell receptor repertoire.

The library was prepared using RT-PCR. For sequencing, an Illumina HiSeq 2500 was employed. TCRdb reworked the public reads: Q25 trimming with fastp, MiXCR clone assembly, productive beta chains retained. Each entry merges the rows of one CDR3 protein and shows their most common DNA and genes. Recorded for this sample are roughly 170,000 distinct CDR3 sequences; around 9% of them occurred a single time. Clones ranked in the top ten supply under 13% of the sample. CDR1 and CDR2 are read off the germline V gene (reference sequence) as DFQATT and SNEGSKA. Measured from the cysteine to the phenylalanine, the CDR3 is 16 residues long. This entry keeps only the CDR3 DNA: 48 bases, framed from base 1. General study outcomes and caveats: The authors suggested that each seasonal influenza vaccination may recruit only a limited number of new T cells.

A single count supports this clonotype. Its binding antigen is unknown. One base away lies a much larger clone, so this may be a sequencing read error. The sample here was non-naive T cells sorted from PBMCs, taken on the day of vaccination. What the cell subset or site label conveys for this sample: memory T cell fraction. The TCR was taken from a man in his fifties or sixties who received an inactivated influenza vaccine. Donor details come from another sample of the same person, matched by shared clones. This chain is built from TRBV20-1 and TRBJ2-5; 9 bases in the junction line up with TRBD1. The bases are TGCTGTGCTAGACCTAACCGGGACAGGGACCAAGAGACCCAGTACTTC. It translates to CCARPNRDRDQETQYF.